Following are 32 T cell receptor beta chains from one sample sequenced in a study of CD8+CD57+ T cells in acquired aplastic anemia (dated by TCRdb to 2016 to 2018). The sequencer listed for this sample is Illumina HiSeq 2000. Genomic DNA served as template for TCR beta VDJ combination and CDR3 sequence profiling. TCRdb trimmed public reads at Q25 via fastp, called clones via MiXCR and kept in-frame beta chains. Rows are combined by CDR3 protein, so each entry shows the most common genes and DNA. The sample table shows around 64,000 distinct CDR3 sequences, and over 45% are seen once. The biggest ten clones account for 2% to 2.5% of the sample. The sample taken for sequencing was sorted CD4+, CD8+, or CD8+CD57+ T cells (not recorded which) from PBMCs. The receptors shown here come from a human donor in good health, serving as a control.

In its sample, this clonotype ranks as medium-sized. The chain carries TRBV2 and TRBJ1-4; 9 bases agree with TRBD1. The CDR3 loop spans 13 amino acids. Germline-derived CDR1 and CDR2 are SNHLY and FYNNEI. V gave up 7 bases and J gave up 6 bases; unmatched junction bases: 3. CDR3 nucleotide sequence: TGTGCCAGCACTAGGGACAGGGATGAAAAACTGTTTTTT. Translated: CASTRDRDEKLFF. The full variable domain, in which reference TRBV2 and TRBJ1-4 provide the parts outside the CDR3, is EPEVTQTPSHQVTQMGQEVILRCVPISNHLYFYWYRQILGQKVEFLVSFYNNEISEKSEIFDDQFSVERPDGSNFTLKIRSTKLEDSAMYFCASTRDRDEKLFFGSGTQLSVL.

The chain couples TRBV7-9 to TRBJ2-7; 7 positions match TRBD1. The junction had 7 bases not matched to a gene; V was cut back by 5 bases and J by 6 bases. Germline-derived CDR1 and CDR2 are SEHNR and FQNEAQ (reference sequence). CDR3 length: 13 residues. The CDR3 DNA reads TGTGCCAGCAGCCAAACGACAGGGCGCGAGCAGTACTTC. Protein sequence: CASSQTTGREQYF.

The CDR3 loop is CSAIQETQYF. The CDR3 bases are TGCAGCGCCATCCAAGAGACCCAGTACTTC. This chain connects TRBV29-1 to TRBJ2-5; D is ambiguous. The CDR3 contains 10 residues. The germline V gene has CDR1 SQVTM and CDR2 ANQGSEA. The germline V and J ends were trimmed by 7 bases and 1 base, with 4 bases remaining between them. The full variable domain, rest sourced from reference TRBV29-1 and TRBJ2-5, is SAVISQKPSRDICQRGTSLTIQCQVDSQVTMMFWYRQQPGQSLTLIATANQGSEATYESGFVIDKFPISRPNLTFSTLTVSNMSPEDSSIYLCSAIQETQYFGPGTRLLVL.

The chain couples TRBV7-3 to TRBJ2-7; 11 nucleotides align to TRBD2. The CDR3 extends over 15 amino acids. Germline loops: CDR1 SGHTA, CDR2 FQGTGA. The trim removed 5 bases at V and 7 bases at J, leaving 10 bases unmatched. In DNA form, the CDR3 reads TGTGCCAGCAGCCCTGCCGGGACTAGCGGAAGGGAGCAGTACTTC. This translates into CASSPAGTSGREQYF.

The chain joins TRBV10-2 to TRBJ2-3, with D uncertain. Germline CDR1 WSHSY, CDR2 SAAADI. V lost 8 bases and J lost 4, with 7 bases in between. The CDR3 runs to 11 residues. The CDR3 nucleotides read TGCGCCAGCGGGCCAGCAGATACGCAGTATTTT. This codes for CASGPADTQYF.

In its sample, this clonotype was seen once. One junction end disagrees with the germline gene, perhaps due to a read error. The J gene is TRBJ1-3, the V gene TRBV15; a weak D match, TRBD1 (5 bases). Germline V gene lookup returns CDR1 LNHNV and CDR2 YYDKDF (reference sequence). The CDR3 is 14 residues long. The CDR3 DNA reads TGTGCCACCAGCAGTCGGGACTCTGGAAACACCATATACTTT. Amino acid sequence: CATSSRDSGNTIYF.

About this clonotype itself: One end of the junction fails to match germline, which may point to a read error. The chain links TRBV11-3 to TRBJ2-2; 7 nucleotides match TRBD1. Germline V gives CDR1 SGHNT, CDR2 YENEEA. This CDR3 is 15 amino acids long. The CDR3 sequence is CASSSGTAWAEELFF. The CDR3 DNA reads TGCGCCAGCAGCTCCGGGACAGCCTGGGCAGAGGAGCTGTTTTTT.

This clonotype was recorded at least ten times. This chain links TRBV5-8 with TRBJ1-3, with D perhaps TRBD1 (5 bases). The CDR3 is 15 amino acids. Germline CDR1 and CDR2: SGHTS and YDEGEE. V lost 2 bases and J lost 4, with 13 bases in between. The CDR3 loop is CASSFVSGMGNTIYF. The CDR3 DNA follows: TGTGCCAGCAGCTTCGTGTCAGGGATGGGAAACACCATATATTTT. Combining the CDR3 with reference TRBV5-8 and TRBJ1-3 gives the whole variable domain EAGVTQSPTHLIKTRGQQATLRCSPISGHTSVYWYQQALGLGLQFLLWYDEGEERNRGNFPPRFSGRQFPNYSSELNVNALELEDSALYLCASSFVSGMGNTIYFGEGSWLTVV.

CDR3 nucleotides: TGTGCCAGCAGCACCGGGACAGGGGGCTTGTACGAGCAGTACTTC. The encoded protein is CASSTGTGGLYEQYF. The chain joins TRBV7-9 to TRBJ2-7; 12 bases fit TRBD1. Germline CDR1 and CDR2: SEHNR and FQNEAQ (reference sequence). The V segment lost 5 bases and the J segment 4 bases; nucleotides outside the gene matches: 6. The CDR3 extends over 15 amino acids.

Written as DNA, the CDR3 is TGTGCCAGCAGCCCGCAACAGGGGCCCTACGAGCAGTACTTC. Its translation is CASSPQQGPYEQYF. This chain connects TRBV7-7 to TRBJ2-7; 7 bases are a match to TRBD1. The CDR3 is made up of 14 amino acids. Trimming at V came to 5 bases and at J to 2 bases, leaving 6 bases not matched to a gene. The germline gives CDR1 SSHAT, CDR2 FNYEAQ (reference sequence). Using reference TRBV7-7 and TRBJ2-7 for the parts outside the CDR3, the full variable domain is GAGVSQSPRYKVTKRGQDVTLRCDPISSHATLYWYQQALGQGPEFLTYFNYEAQPDKSGLPSDRFSAERPEGSISTLTIQRTEQRDSAMYRCASSPQQGPYEQYFGPGTRLTVT.

In this sample, this clonotype turned up a few times. The gene calls are TRBV19 and TRBJ2-2; D call uncertain. CDR1 is LNHDA, CDR2 SQIVND, per germline (reference sequence). The CDR3 spans 11 residues. The V end lost 4 bases, the J end lost 4 bases, and 1 base lay between the germline ends. The CDR3 sequence: CASSTTGELFF. CDR3 nucleotides: TGTGCCAGTAGTACCACCGGGGAGCTGTTTTTT. Full variable domain (remainder filled in from reference TRBV19 and TRBJ2-2): DGGITQSPKYLFRKEGQNVTLSCEQNLNHDAMYWYRQDPGQGLRLIYYSQIVNDFQKGDIAEGYSVSREKKESFPLTVTSAQKNPTAFYLCASSTTGELFFGEGSRLTVL.

The chain couples TRBV20-1 to TRBJ2-7, with 11 bases lining up with TRBD2. CDR3 length: 15 residues. Germline CDR1 and CDR2: DFQATT and SNEGSKA (reference sequence). Losses at the gene ends were 3 bases for V and 1 base for J; bases not matched to a gene: 5. The CDR3: CSARLAGGKSYEQYF. The CDR3, as DNA: TGCAGTGCTAGGCTAGCGGGAGGCAAGTCCTACGAGCAGTACTTC.

This clonotype has at least ten counts. The chain uses TRBV14 and TRBJ2-6; either TRBD1 or TRBD2 may supply D (5 bases each). Trimming stripped 4 bases from V and 4 bases from J, with 11 bases between. The CDR3 runs to 15 residues. CDR1 is SGHDN, CDR2 FVKESK, per germline. The CDR3 nucleotides are TGTGCCAGCAGCCTTTCAGGGACCGGGGCCAACGTCCTGACTTTC. This translates into CASSLSGTGANVLTF. Full variable domain (missing parts from reference TRBV14 and TRBJ2-6): EAGVTQFPSHSVIEKGQTVTLRCDPISGHDNLYWYRRVMGKEIKFLLHFVKESKQDESGMPNNRFLAERTGGTYSTLKVQPAELEDSGVYFCASSLSGTGANVLTFGAGSRLTVL.

This chain links TRBV11-1 with TRBJ2-5; D gene unclear. Germline CDR1 and CDR2: SGHAT and FQDESV (reference sequence). This CDR3 contains 18 residues. V dropped 6 bases and J dropped 4 bases, with 27 bases sitting between them. The CDR3 protein is CASSYFSSHEGAGETQYF. The CDR3, as DNA: TGTGCCAGCAGTTATTTTTCCTCCCACGAAGGTGCAGGAGAGACCCAGTACTTC.

This chain links TRBV7-9 with TRBJ1-6; D may be TRBD1 (6 bases). From germline, CDR1 is SEHNR and CDR2 FQNEAQ (reference sequence). The CDR3 is 14 amino acids. Trimming cost V 7 bases and J 9 bases, with 16 bases left between them. CDR3 residues: CASNPQGGGSPLHF. In DNA, the CDR3 is TGTGCCAGCAATCCACAGGGAGGAGGTTCACCCCTCCACTTT.

This clonotype was seen a handful of times. The chain has TRBV10-2 and TRBJ2-7; D ambiguous. Between the trimmed V and J ends, which lost 3 bases and 1 base, there was a span of 7 bases. The V gene's germline CDR1 is WSHSY and CDR2 SAAADI. The length of the CDR3 is 13 residues. The CDR3 spells CASSEGKSYEQYF. In DNA form, the CDR3 reads TGCGCCAGCAGTGAAGGGAAATCCTACGAGCAGTACTTC.

V and J are TRBV19 and TRBJ1-1; no definite D call. Germline CDR1 LNHDA, CDR2 SQIVND (reference sequence). Trimming stripped 7 bases from V and 5 bases from J, with 17 bases between. The length of the CDR3 is 14 residues. CDR3 DNA: TGTGCCAGTACCCCCCGGGATAGATGGACTGAAGCTTTCTTT. It is translated as CASTPRDRWTEAFF.

The chain recombines TRBV29-1 with TRBJ2-7, with D possibly TRBD1 on 6 matching bases. Trimming left V 2 bases short and J 3 bases short, with 8 bases between. This CDR3 region has 12 residues. Per the germline V gene, CDR1 is SQVTM and CDR2 is ANQGSEA. CDR3 bases: TGCAGCGTTGAAACAGGGAACTACGAGCAGTACTTC. This gives the protein CSVETGNYEQYF.

Ten or more counts support this clonotype. Since the CDR3 does not end with the conserved phenylalanine or tryptophan, this likely comes from a read error. The rearrangement uses TRBV20-1 and TRBJ1-2; the D gene is possibly TRBD1 (6 bases). The CDR3 has 16 residues. Between the trimmed V and J ends, which lost 1 base and 2 bases, there was a span of 17 bases. CDR1 and CDR2 from the germline V gene are DFQATT and SNEGSKA (reference sequence). The CDR3 loop is CSARGQGGPRNYGYTL. The CDR3 DNA sequence: TGCAGTGCTAGAGGTCAAGGGGGACCGAGAAACTATGGCTACACCCTC.

As concerns this clonotype: One junction end disagrees with the germline gene, perhaps due to a read error. The chain joins TRBV19 to TRBJ2-3; 7 nucleotides match TRBD1. CDR1 is LNHDA and CDR2 is SQIVND in the germline V gene (reference sequence). The CDR3 sequence is 14 residues long. The CDR3 reads CAYRYRGDTDTQYF. For the CDR3, the DNA is TGCGCCTATCGATACAGGGGCGACACAGATACGCAGTATTTT.

In its sample, this clonotype was seen many times. The genes are TRBV4-1 and TRBJ1-6, with D uncertain. This CDR3 has 18 amino acids. V dropped 3 bases and J dropped 0 bases, with 15 bases sitting between them. Germline values: CDR1 MGHRA, CDR2 YSYEKL. The chain's CDR3 is CASSQPDGGSSYNSPLHF. CDR3 DNA: TGCGCCAGCAGCCAGCCGGACGGCGGGAGCTCCTATAATTCACCCCTCCACTTT.

On this clonotype itself: The CDR3 does not close with the conserved phenylalanine or tryptophan, likely indicating a read error. The V and J genes are TRBV24-1 and TRBJ2-1; 8 positions match TRBD2. The DNA end is more similar to TRBJ2-7, so the J call may be wrong. CDR3 length: 16 amino acids. Germline V gene lookup returns CDR1 KGHDR and CDR2 SFDVKD. CDR3 loop: CATSDLSGSSYNEQYL. CDR3 sequence (DNA): TGTGCCACCAGTGATTTGAGCGGGAGCTCCTACAATGAGCAGTACCTC.

The rearrangement uses TRBV7-9 and TRBJ1-1; possible D gene TRBD1, 6 bases. Trimming removed 1 base from V and 5 bases from J, with 14 bases in between. Germline CDR1 and CDR2: SEHNR and FQNEAQ (reference sequence). This CDR3 is 15 amino acids long. The CDR3 region has the DNA TGTGCCAGCAGCTTAGTGGGCAGGGGTGGGACTGAAGCTTTCTTT. It codes for CASSLVGRGGTEAFF.

By share, this clonotype counts as medium-sized. CDR3 DNA sequence: TGTGCCAGCAGCCGAACAGGGGGCACTGAAGCTTTCTTT. This encodes CASSRTGGTEAFF. The gene calls are TRBV7-9 and TRBJ1-1, with 8 bases fitting TRBD1. Per the germline V gene, CDR1 is SEHNR and CDR2 is FQNEAQ (reference sequence). Trimming at V came to 5 bases and at J to 4 bases, leaving 3 bases not matched to a gene. CDR3 size: 13 residues.

This clonotype was counted between two and nine times. The chain joins TRBV7-7 to TRBJ1-1; no clear D gene. Germline V CDR1 and CDR2: SSHAT, FNYEAQ (reference sequence). This CDR3 is 14 amino acids long. Here the CDR3 reads CARHSATLNTEAFF. CDR3 nucleotides: TGTGCTCGTCACAGTGCCACGCTGAACACTGAAGCTTTCTTT.

This sequence joins TRBV29-1 and TRBJ2-7; D is uncertain. The CDR3 covers 12 residues. Germline V gene lookup returns CDR1 SQVTM and CDR2 ANQGSEA. V shed 4 bases and J shed 2 bases, with 9 bases lying between them. CDR3 bases: TGCAGCGTTGTCGCCGATACCTACGAGCAGTACTTC. This gives the protein CSVVADTYEQYF.

The CDR3, as DNA: TGTGCCAGTAGTATAAGGGGGACCAACACCGGGGAGCTGTTTTTT. Protein sequence: CASSIRGTNTGELFF. This rearrangement joins TRBV19 to TRBJ2-2; weak D call: TRBD1 (6 bases). The CDR3 length is 15 residues. Per the germline V gene, CDR1 is LNHDA and CDR2 is SQIVND (reference sequence). Deletions cut 2 bases from V and 2 bases from J, with 9 bases between.

This clonotype was recorded at least ten times. The rearrangement uses TRBV6-1 and TRBJ1-3; D gene unclear. V was cut by 7 bases and J by 0 bases, with 19 bases left in between. The V gene's germline CDR1 is MNHNS and CDR2 SASEGT. This CDR3 has 17 amino acids. The CDR3 DNA reads as TGTGCCAGCACCGGAAAAACGCGTACATTCTCTGGAAACACCATATATTTT. Protein product: CASTGKTRTFSGNTIYF.

This clonotype was recorded many times. This chain uses TRBV9 with TRBJ2-1; no clear D. The CDR3 sequence is 14 residues long. Germline V CDR1 and CDR2: SGDLS, YYNGEE. Deletions cut 4 bases from V and 6 bases from J, with 14 bases between. The DNA for the CDR3 is TGTGCCAGCAGCCTACGGGCCCCACCCAATGAGCAGTTCTTC. It encodes CASSLRAPPNEQFF.

CDR3: CASSATRSTDTQYF. In DNA, the CDR3 is TGTGCCAGCAGTGCAACTAGGAGCACAGATACGCAGTATTTT. V gene TRBV2 combines with J gene TRBJ2-3; D is perhaps TRBD2 (5 bases). Per germline, CDR1 SNHLY and CDR2 FYNNEI. Trimming took 4 bases from V and 0 from J, leaving 8 bases between them. The CDR3 is 14 residues long.

This clonotype counts as medium-sized. The chain is built from TRBV2 and TRBJ2-7; the match to TRBD2 covers 8 bases. Germline loops: CDR1 SNHLY, CDR2 FYNNEI. V lost 6 bases, J lost 4 bases, and 5 bases stayed unmatched. The CDR3 contains 13 residues. The DNA for the CDR3 is TGTGCCAGCAGGGCTAGCGGGCTTTACGAGCAGTACTTC. Its translation is CASRASGLYEQYF.

The sample holds many counts of this clonotype. The rearrangement joins TRBV19 to TRBJ1-1; 7 bases fit TRBD1. The ends lost 0 bases at V and 1 base at J; junction bases unmatched: 5. The CDR3 sequence is 16 residues long. The germline V gene encodes CDR1 LNHDA and CDR2 SQIVND (reference sequence). The CDR3 spells CASSIDNYRGNTEAFF. The CDR3 DNA is TGTGCCAGTAGTATAGATAATTACAGGGGGAACACTGAAGCTTTCTTT.